What follows is one T cell receptor beta chain and its context. The CDR3 spans 12 residues. Germline V gives CDR1 ENHRY, CDR2 SYGVKD. TCRdb called the RT-PCR reads again in MiXCR, with one record for every CDR3 protein. Seen here are 550,000 to 750,000 distinct CDR3 sequences, approximately 15% observed once, and the top ten hold about 3.6%. This TCR derives from a female donor in good health, serving as a healthy control. The gene calls are TRBV10-3 and TRBJ1-1; the D gene is possibly TRBD1 (6 bases). Material: memory CD4+ T cells from blood. CDR3 nucleotides: TGTGTTGTCAAGCCGGGACAAGGTGAAGCTTTCTTT. Its protein product is CVVKPGQGEAFF.